This T cell receptor beta chain originates from a study of cytomegalovirus exposure and HLA in healthy donors. Although they were nominally healthy when sampled, donors likely had unrecorded immune exposures. The CDR3 loop spans 14 amino acids. Germline trimming cut 4 bases from V and 1 base from J; bases unmatched to any gene: 4. CDR1 GTSNPN and CDR2 SVGIG come from the germline V gene (reference sequence). The PCR contained 60 Vbeta and 13 Jbeta primers. Generated by immunoSEQ multiplex PCR, the TCRdb table keeps only in-frame clones and is missing some. The sample carries some 110,000 clones, 70% to 80% recorded once. As concerns this clone: Antigen specificity is unknown.

General study points: V- and J-gene trimming of TCR beta was linked (in a later analysis) to a missense DCLRE1C variant.

This chain joins TRBV30 and TRBJ1-5; 7 nucleotides agree with TRBD1. Sequenced sample: PBMCs. This clonotype originated in a man between 45 and 60 years old in good health and CMV-seropositive. DNA of the CDR3: TGTGCCTGGAAGAGACAGGGAAGCAATCAGCCCCAGCATTTT. Protein product: CAWKRQGSNQPQHF.